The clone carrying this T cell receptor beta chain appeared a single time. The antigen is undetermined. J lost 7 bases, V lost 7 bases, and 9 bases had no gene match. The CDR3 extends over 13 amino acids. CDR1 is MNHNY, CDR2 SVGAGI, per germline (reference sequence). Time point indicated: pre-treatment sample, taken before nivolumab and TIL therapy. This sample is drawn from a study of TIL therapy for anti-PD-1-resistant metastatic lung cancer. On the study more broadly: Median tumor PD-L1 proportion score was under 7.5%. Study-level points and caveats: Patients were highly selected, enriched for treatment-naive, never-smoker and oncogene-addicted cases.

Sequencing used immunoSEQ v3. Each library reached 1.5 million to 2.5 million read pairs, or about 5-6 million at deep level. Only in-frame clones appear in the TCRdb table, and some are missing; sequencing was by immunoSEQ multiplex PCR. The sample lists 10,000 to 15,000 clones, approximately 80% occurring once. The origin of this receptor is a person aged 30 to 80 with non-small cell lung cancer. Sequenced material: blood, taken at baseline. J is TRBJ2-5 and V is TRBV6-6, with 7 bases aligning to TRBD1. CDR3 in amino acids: CASKKGAGGTQYF. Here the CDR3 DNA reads TGTGCCAGCAAAAAGGGGGCAGGGGGGACCCAGTACTTC.